This is a list of T cell receptor beta chains from one sample in a study of T cell responses to AZD1222 COVID-19 vaccine. Clones were sequenced by immunoSEQ multiplex PCR, and TCRdb holds only the in-frame ones, with some missing. The sample records under 110,000 clones, 75% to 95% being singletons. This specimen consisted of peripheral blood, obtained on day 0 of AZD1222 vaccination. The receptor set was obtained from an adult in good health. Each CDR3 is given with its conserved first and last residue. D genes are given only for firm matches. Size values are once, few and many counts, or a class for expanded clones, and some rows have none.

TRBV19,-,few,TRBJ1-1,CASSRRRLPTEAFF,TGTGCCAGTAGTCGGAGACGACTACCCACTGAAGCTTTCTTT
TRBV19,-,-,TRBJ2-1,CASSTDYNEQFF,TGTGCCAGTAGTACAGATTACAATGAGCAGTTCTTC
TRBV9,-,-,TRBJ1-1,CASSATPANTEAFF,TGTGCCAGCAGCGCCACCCCGGCGAACACTGAAGCTTTCTTT
TRBV30,TRBD1,-,TRBJ2-7,CAWSVLGQGDPYEQYF,TGTGCCTGGAGTGTACTAGGACAGGGAGACCCCTACGAGCAGTACTTC
TRBV11-2,-,-,TRBJ1-1,CASSLDQRTFTEAFF,TGTGCCAGCAGCTTAGACCAGCGGACTTTCACTGAAGCTTTCTTT
TRBV2,-,-,TRBJ2-7,CASSLTGTAGFWQYF,TGTGCCAGCAGCCTGACAGGGACTGCTGGGTTCTGGCAGTACTTC
TRBV2,TRBD1,-,TRBJ1-2,CASSEANGQDYGYTF,TGTGCCAGCAGTGAAGCGAATGGACAGGACTATGGCTACACCTTC
TRBV6-1,-,once,TRBJ2-7,CASSEAPGLSYEQYF,TGTGCCAGCAGTGAAGCGCCGGGCCTCTCCTACGAGCAGTACTTC
TRBV18,TRBD1,-,TRBJ1-4,CASSPQQGMSQKLFF,TGTGCCAGCTCACCTCAACAGGGGATGTCGCAAAAACTGTTTTTT
TRBV18,-,-,TRBJ2-3,CASSPGDARTDTQYF,TGTGCCAGCTCACCAGGGGACGCGAGGACAGATACGCAGTATTTT
TRBV6-1,TRBD1,-,TRBJ1-1,CASSEVGKGAGAFF,TGTGCCAGCAGTGAAGTCGGTAAGGGGGCCGGAGCTTTCTTT
TRBV7-2,-,-,TRBJ2-7,CASSPDPRAYEQYF,TGTGCCAGCAGCCCGGACCCCCGGGCCTACGAGCAGTACTTC
TRBV29-1,-,once,TRBJ1-1,CSVEGRGTEAFF,TGCAGCGTTGAAGGCAGGGGAACTGAAGCTTTCTTT
TRBV3-1/TRBV3-2,-,-,TRBJ1-1,CASSPTGGAEAFF,TGTGCCAGCAGCCCGACGGGGGGGGCTGAAGCTTTCTTT
TRBV3-1/TRBV3-2,-,-,TRBJ2-3,CASSQMPGTDTQYF,TGTGCCAGCAGCCAAATGCCAGGGACAGATACGCAGTATTTT
TRBV28,-,-,TRBJ1-5,CASSFYGLVGQPQHF,TGTGCCAGCAGTTTCTACGGATTGGTCGGGCAGCCCCAGCATTTT
TRBV4-2,TRBD1,-,TRBJ2-7,CASSHSTGTGEQYF,TGTGCCAGCAGCCATTCGACAGGGACGGGGGAGCAGTACTTC
TRBV20-1,TRBD2,-,TRBJ2-1,CSASSSGVDNEQFF,TGCAGTGCTAGTTCTAGCGGGGTTGACAATGAGCAGTTCTTC
TRBV10-2,TRBD2,-,TRBJ2-3,CATSSGGAYTQYF,TGCGCCACAAGTAGCGGGGGGGCGTATACGCAGTATTTT
TRBV18,TRBD2,-,TRBJ2-1,CASSPTGGPGNEQFF,TGTGCCAGCTCACCTACGGGGGGGCCTGGCAATGAGCAGTTCTTC
TRBV27,-,-,TRBJ1-1,CASSRRANTEAFF,TGTGCCAGCAGTCGGAGGGCGAACACTGAAGCTTTCTTT
TRBV7-2,-,-,TRBJ1-6,CASRLAGSPLHF,TGTGCCAGCAGGCTAGCAGGTTCACCCCTCCACTTT
TRBV12-3/TRBV12-4,-,-,TRBJ2-3,CASRSADTQYF,TGTGCCAGCAGAAGCGCGGATACGCAGTATTTT
TRBV10-3,TRBD2,-,TRBJ2-2,CAISDWGLAGGQPANTGELFF,TGTGCCATCAGTGATTGGGGACTAGCGGGGGGCCAACCAGCGAACACCGGGGAGCTGTTTTTT
TRBV10-1,-,once,TRBJ2-1,CASSDSENEQFF,TGCGCCAGCAGTGACTCAGAAAATGAGCAGTTCTTC
TRBV14,-,-,TRBJ1-4,CASSLIGEKLFF,TGTGCCAGCAGCCTAATAGGTGAAAAACTGTTTTTT
TRBV13,-,-,TRBJ1-2,CASSLGGRALEGYTF,TGTGCCAGCAGCTTAGGTGGCAGGGCCCTCGAGGGCTACACCTTC
TRBV6-4,-,once,TRBJ2-1,CASSDSGNEQFF,TGTGCCAGCAGTGACTCGGGGAATGAGCAGTTCTTC
TRBV9,-,-,TRBJ1-2,CASSVEKWTAGGYTF,TGTGCCAGCAGCGTAGAAAAGTGGACAGCTGGTGGCTACACCTTC
TRBV4-2,TRBD2,few,TRBJ2-1,CASSPGTSSYNEQFF,TGTGCCAGCAGCCCCGGGACTAGCTCCTACAATGAGCAGTTCTTC
TRBV27,-,-,TRBJ1-2,CASSQTGYGYTF,TGTGCCAGCAGCCAAACAGGGTATGGCTACACCTTC
TRBV5-1,-,once,TRBJ2-6,CASSPTDSGANVLTF,TGCGCCAGCAGCCCAACCGATTCTGGGGCCAACGTCCTGACTTTC
TRBV10-3,-,-,TRBJ1-2,CAIQRALGYTF,TGTGCCATCCAGCGGGCTCTTGGCTACACCTTC
TRBV29-1,-,-,TRBJ2-1,CILTGQGSYNEQFF,TGCATCCTGACTGGGCAGGGCTCCTACAATGAGCAGTTCTTC
TRBV11-2,TRBD1,-,TRBJ1-2,CASSRGTGNYGYTF,TGTGCCAGCAGCCGAGGGACAGGAAACTATGGCTACACCTTC
TRBV15,-,-,TRBJ1-1,CATSRDWGADTEAFF,TGTGCCACCAGCAGAGATTGGGGGGCGGACACTGAAGCTTTCTTT
TRBV18,-,-,TRBJ1-1,CASSGGPNTEAFF,TGTGCCAGCTCAGGGGGACCGAACACTGAAGCTTTCTTT
TRBV5-6,-,-,TRBJ1-1,CASSLGYTEAFF,TGTGCCAGCAGCCTGGGCTACACTGAAGCTTTCTTT
TRBV6-5,TRBD2,-,TRBJ2-5,CASRLAGGGETQYF,TGTGCCAGCAGGCTAGCGGGGGGGGGAGAGACCCAGTACTTC
TRBV27,TRBD2,-,TRBJ2-5,CASRAGWGGFQETQYF,TGTGCCAGCAGAGCCGGCTGGGGGGGTTTCCAAGAGACCCAGTACTTC
TRBV5-5,-,-,TRBJ1-5,CASSGQLNQPQHF,TGTGCCAGCTCGGGACAACTCAATCAGCCCCAGCATTTT
TRBV27,-,-,TRBJ1-4,CASSLPAGAFSPTNEKLFF,TGTGCCAGCAGTTTACCGGCTGGAGCCTTTTCCCCAACTAATGAAAAACTGTTTTTT
TRBV6-5,-,-,TRBJ1-1,CASSSPPRGTKAFF,TGTGCCAGCAGCTCCCCACCCAGGGGTACAAAAGCTTTCTTT
TRBV28,TRBD1,-,TRBJ1-2,CASSLDRGRDGYTF,TGTGCCAGCAGCCTGGACAGGGGCAGGGATGGCTACACCTTC
TRBV4-1,-,-,TRBJ1-4,CASSQDSDIPGEKLFF,TGCGCCAGCAGCCAAGACTCGGACATCCCGGGTGAAAAACTGTTTTTT
TRBV6-5,TRBD2,-,TRBJ2-2,CASSTSGGETGELFF,TGTGCCAGCAGCACGAGCGGGGGGGAGACCGGGGAGCTGTTTTTT
TRBV6-5,-,-,TRBJ1-3,CASGGPVDENTIYF,TGTGCCAGCGGGGGGCCCGTCGATGAAAACACCATATATTTT
TRBV3-1/TRBV3-2,-,-,TRBJ2-1,CASSQGGSNEQFF,TGTGCCAGCAGCCAAGGGGGGAGCAATGAGCAGTTCTTC
TRBV2,-,-,TRBJ2-7,CASSERAHYEQYF,TGTGCCAGCAGTGAAAGGGCCCACTACGAGCAGTACTTC
TRBV4-1,-,-,TRBJ1-3,CASSHNTGASGNTIYF,TGCGCCAGCAGCCATAACACAGGAGCCTCTGGAAACACCATATATTTT
TRBV27,-,-,TRBJ2-5,CASSLSIRSVGTQYF,TGTGCCAGCAGTTTATCCATAAGAAGCGTGGGGACCCAGTACTTC
TRBV27,-,-,TRBJ2-5,CASSLRSGLGETQYF,TGTGCCAGCAGTTTAAGGTCGGGACTCGGAGAGACCCAGTACTTC
TRBV27,TRBD2,-,TRBJ2-7,CASSFGTTPSEQYF,TGTGCCAGCAGTTTTGGGACTACCCCTTCCGAGCAGTACTTC
TRBV6-6,-,-,TRBJ2-7,CASSENYEQYF,TGTGCCAGCAGCGAAAACTACGAGCAGTACTTC